This T cell receptor beta chain was sequenced for a study of CD8 T cells in ankylosing spondylitis. In germline, CDR1 is ENHRY, CDR2 SYGVKD. This CDR3 spans 14 amino acids. The V gene end was trimmed by 3 bases and the J gene end by 2 bases; junction bases not matched to a gene: 4. Study-level points and caveats: Significantly higher representation of disease-linked clones was reported for matched ankylosing spondylitis synovial fluid.

This clonotype came up a few times. Its specificity is not known. TCRdb passed the 5' RACE reads through MiXCR, listing each CDR3 protein once. This sample has approximately 260,000 distinct CDR3 sequences, with approximately 9% found just once. The source material was blood, either unsorted or a sorted T cell fraction (not recorded which). This receptor was obtained from a male donor with ankylosing spondylitis or in good health (not recorded which). The rearrangement uses TRBV10-3 and TRBJ2-7, with 7 bases aligning to TRBD2. The CDR3 coding sequence is TGTGCCATCAGTGACGGGCGGGGGACCTACGAGCAGTACTTC. It encodes CAISDGRGTYEQYF.